The rows below give T cell receptor beta chains drawn from one sample of a study of T cells after yellow fever vaccination. One entry per CDR3 protein results from TCRdb running MiXCR on the 5' RACE reads. This table holds hundreds of thousands of distinct CDR3 sequences, approximately 13% found once. The source material was PBMCs, sampled on the day of the yellow fever booster vaccination. The receptors here all came from a man aged 30 to 39 who received the YFV17D yellow fever vaccine. CDR3s include the opening cysteine and the closing phenylalanine or tryptophan. The D gene is left open where the match is weak. Some rows mark clone size as missing; the rest say once, few, many or name a class of expanded clone.

>TRBJ2-7|few|TRBV11-2|-
CASSTFGPSHEQYF
TGTGCCAGCAGCACTTTCGGACCATCCCACGAGCAGTACTTC
>TRBJ2-7|few|TRBV20-1|TRBD1
CSARAGGQGNYEQYF
TGCAGTGCTAGAGCGGGGGGACAGGGGAACTACGAGCAGTACTTC
>TRBJ2-3|few|TRBV10-1|TRBD1
CASSEKGTGPDTQYF
TGCGCCAGCAGTGAGAAAGGGACAGGGCCCGATACGCAGTATTTT
>TRBJ2-7|few|TRBV4-3|-
CASSQAGNYEQYF
TGCGCCAGCAGCCAAGCCGGGAACTACGAGCAGTACTTC
>TRBJ2-5|-|TRBV9|TRBD2
CASSVTWGGYQETQYF
TGTGCCAGCAGCGTAACCTGGGGGGGTTACCAAGAGACCCAGTACTTC
>TRBJ2-2|-|TRBV24-1|-
CATSHGGVGTGELFF
TGTGCCACCAGCCATGGAGGGGTCGGAACCGGGGAGCTGTTTTTT
>TRBJ2-5|few|TRBV29-1|-
CSVLQGAETQYF
TGCAGCGTATTACAGGGCGCAGAGACCCAGTACTTC
>TRBJ2-3|few|TRBV7-2|-
CASSFDYLTDTQYF
TGTGCCAGCAGCTTTGATTACCTCACAGATACGCAGTATTTT
>TRBJ2-7|-|TRBV7-2|-
CASRGLYEQYF
TGTGCCAGCAGGGGTCTCTACGAGCAGTACTTC
>TRBJ2-7|-|TRBV7-8|TRBD2
CASSSVGSGRDEQYF
TGTGCCAGCAGCTCGGTTGGCTCCGGGAGGGACGAGCAGTACTTC
>TRBJ2-5|few|TRBV5-8|-
CASSSSNTARGETQYF
TGTGCCAGCAGCTCGTCCAATACAGCGAGGGGGGAGACCCAGTACTTC
>TRBJ2-7|few|TRBV7-9|-
CASGYRDNEQYF
TGTGCCAGCGGATACCGGGACAACGAGCAGTACTTC
>TRBJ2-1|-|TRBV11-2|-
CASSLGTAHEQFF
TGTGCCAGCAGCTTAGGGACAGCCCATGAGCAGTTCTTC
>TRBJ1-1|few|TRBV5-1|TRBD1
CASSWGQELNTEAFF
TGCGCCAGCAGCTGGGGACAGGAATTGAACACTGAAGCTTTCTTT
>TRBJ2-2|-|TRBV20-1|-
CSATKVVNTGELFF
TGCAGTGCTACAAAAGTAGTAAACACCGGGGAGCTGTTTTTT
>TRBJ1-6|-|TRBV6-1|TRBD1
CASSGSGQAYNSPLHF
TGTGCCAGCAGTGGATCGGGACAGGCCTATAATTCACCCCTCCACTTT
>TRBJ2-7|-|TRBV18|-
CASSPTVAYEQYF
TGTGCCAGCTCACCAACCGTAGCCTACGAGCAGTACTTC
>TRBJ2-1|few|TRBV9|-
CASSVAAFSYNEQFF
TGTGCCAGCAGCGTAGCTGCATTTTCCTACAATGAGCAGTTCTTC
>TRBJ1-6|-|TRBV5-1|-
CASSLRQNNSPLHF
TGCGCCAGCAGCTTGAGGCAGAATAATTCACCCCTCCACTTT
>TRBJ2-7|once|TRBV3-1|-
CASSHATSYEQYF
TGTGCCAGCAGCCACGCGACTTCCTACGAGCAGTACTTC
>TRBJ2-2|-|TRBV28|TRBD2
CASTPWLAGEVNTGELFF
TGTGCCAGCACCCCCTGGCTAGCGGGAGAGGTGAACACCGGGGAGCTGTTTTTT
>TRBJ2-5|-|TRBV2|-
CASSEGQFQETQYF
TGTGCCAGCAGCGAGGGTCAGTTTCAAGAGACCCAGTACTTC
>TRBJ2-7|few|TRBV27|TRBD2
CASTGTSGAYEQYF
TGTGCCAGCACCGGGACTAGCGGGGCCTACGAGCAGTACTTC
>TRBJ2-5|-|TRBV4-2|-
CASSQEDGRQETQYF
TGTGCCAGCAGCCAAGAAGATGGCAGACAAGAGACCCAGTACTTC
>TRBJ2-2|-|TRBV10-3|TRBD1
CAINRDRENTGELFF
TGTGCCATCAACCGGGACAGGGAGAACACCGGGGAGCTGTTTTTT
>TRBJ2-2|few|TRBV5-1|-
CASSWTTQWGLGTGELFF
TGCGCCAGCAGCTGGACCACACAGTGGGGGCTGGGGACCGGGGAGCTGTTTTTT
>TRBJ1-1|-|TRBV12-3/TRBV12-4|-
CATTRGVNTEAFF
TGTGCCACCACACGGGGCGTGAACACTGAAGCTTTCTTT
>TRBJ2-4|-|TRBV10-3|-
CATWDSKNIQYF
TGTGCCACCTGGGACTCAAAAAACATTCAGTACTTC
>TRBJ2-7|-|TRBV12-3/TRBV12-4|-
CASNLVGAYEQYF
TGTGCCAGCAACTTAGTCGGGGCCTACGAGCAGTACTTC
>TRBJ2-3|few|TRBV10-3|-
CAISETELDTQYF
TGTGCCATCAGTGAGACAGAATTAGATACGCAGTATTTT
>TRBJ2-3|few|TRBV29-1|-
CSVREVPTDTQYF
TGCAGCGTGAGGGAGGTCCCCACAGATACGCAGTATTTT
>TRBJ1-2|few|TRBV6-5|-
CASRGGGLYGYTF
TGTGCCAGCAGGGGGGGGGGTTTATATGGCTACACCTTC
>TRBJ2-4|-|TRBV5-4|TRBD2
CASSLERGGTRNIQYF
TGTGCCAGCAGCTTGGAACGGGGGGGTACCAGGAACATTCAGTACTTC
>TRBJ1-6|-|TRBV9|TRBD1
CASSDRQGEDSPLHF
TGTGCCAGCAGCGACCGACAGGGAGAGGATTCACCCCTCCACTTT
>TRBJ2-7|-|TRBV6-2/TRBV6-3|-
CASRRSGQPNEQYF
TGTGCCAGCCGGCGGAGCGGCCAACCCAACGAGCAGTACTTC
>TRBJ2-3|-|TRBV6-1|-
CASKNRDTDTQYF
TGTGCCAGCAAAAACAGGGATACAGATACGCAGTATTTT
>TRBJ2-4|few|TRBV6-5|-
CASSYSRDGNIQYF
TGTGCCAGCAGTTACTCGAGAGACGGGAACATTCAGTACTTC
>TRBJ2-2|many|TRBV4-3|-
CASSHPPGRLNTGELFF
TGCGCCAGCAGCCATCCCCCGGGCAGGTTGAACACCGGGGAGCTGTTTTTT
>TRBJ2-5|-|TRBV15|-
CATSSSRETQYF
TGTGCCACCAGCAGTTCCCGGGAGACCCAGTACTTC
>TRBJ2-3|-|TRBV10-1|-
CASSESKQRTQYF
TGCGCCAGCAGTGAGTCTAAGCAAAGAACGCAGTATTTT
>TRBJ1-2|many|TRBV30|-
CAWRGRRSDGYTF
TGTGCCTGGAGGGGAAGGAGGTCTGATGGCTACACCTTC
>TRBJ2-5|-|TRBV11-2|TRBD2
CTCSLGLAGGPQETQYF
TGTACCTGCAGTCTCGGACTAGCGGGAGGGCCCCAAGAGACCCAGTACTTC
>TRBJ1-1|-|TRBV10-3|-
CAISEWGGEAFF
TGTGCCATCAGTGAGTGGGGAGGCGAGGCTTTCTTT
>TRBJ2-2|-|TRBV7-6|TRBD2
CASSFAGDLNTGELFF
TGTGCCAGCAGCTTCGCGGGAGACCTAAACACCGGGGAGCTGTTTTTT
>TRBJ2-5|few|TRBV4-3|-
CASSQDFGNWGETQYF
TGCGCCAGCAGCCAAGATTTCGGGAATTGGGGAGAGACCCAGTACTTC
>TRBJ1-1|-|TRBV29-1|-
CSAEFSPSGTEAFF
TGCAGCGCTGAGTTTTCTCCCTCGGGCACTGAAGCTTTCTTT
>TRBJ2-7|-|TRBV7-9|-
CASSLALTPYEQYF
TGTGCCAGCAGCTTAGCGCTTACGCCCTACGAGCAGTACTTC
>TRBJ2-7|-|TRBV5-4|-
CASSLPAGSTYEQYF
TGTGCCAGCAGCTTACCCGCAGGGTCCACCTACGAGCAGTACTTC
>TRBJ2-3|-|TRBV5-1|TRBD1
CASSLALGQGSTDTQYF
TGCGCCAGCAGCTTGGCCCTAGGACAGGGGTCCACAGATACGCAGTATTTT
>TRBJ2-5|-|TRBV28|-
CASRPQAAQETQYF
TGTGCCAGCAGGCCCCAGGCAGCTCAAGAGACCCAGTACTTC